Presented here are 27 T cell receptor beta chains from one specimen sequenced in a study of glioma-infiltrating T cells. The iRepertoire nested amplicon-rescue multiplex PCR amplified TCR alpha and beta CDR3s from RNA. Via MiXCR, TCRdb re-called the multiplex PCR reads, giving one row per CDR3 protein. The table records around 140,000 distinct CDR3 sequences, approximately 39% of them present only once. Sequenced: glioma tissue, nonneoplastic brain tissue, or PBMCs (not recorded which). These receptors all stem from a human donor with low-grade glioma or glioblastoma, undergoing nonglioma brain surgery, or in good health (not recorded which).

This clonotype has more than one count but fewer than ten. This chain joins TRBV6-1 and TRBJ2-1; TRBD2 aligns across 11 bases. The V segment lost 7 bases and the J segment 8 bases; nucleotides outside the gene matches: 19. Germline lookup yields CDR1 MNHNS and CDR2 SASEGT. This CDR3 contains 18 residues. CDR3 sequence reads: CASTIYTSGSVVVYEQFF. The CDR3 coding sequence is TGTGCCAGCACCATATACACTAGCGGGAGTGTAGTGGTTTATGAGCAGTTCTTC.

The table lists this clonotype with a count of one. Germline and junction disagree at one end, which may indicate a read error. CDR3 amino acids: CASSRQGKQPQHF. Written as DNA, the CDR3 is TGTGCCAGCAGTAGACAGGGCAAGCAGCCCCAGCATTTT. The chain links TRBV6-6 to TRBJ1-5; 7 bases line up with TRBD1. Looked up from germline, CDR1 is MNHNY and CDR2 is SVGAGI (reference sequence). The CDR3 is 13 residues long.

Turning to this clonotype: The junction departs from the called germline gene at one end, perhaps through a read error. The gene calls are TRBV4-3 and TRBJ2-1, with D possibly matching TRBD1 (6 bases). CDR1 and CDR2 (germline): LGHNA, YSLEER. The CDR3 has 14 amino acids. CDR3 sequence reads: CVSSHRDNYNEQFF. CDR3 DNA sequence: TGCGTCAGCAGCCACCGGGACAACTACAATGAGCAGTTCTTC.

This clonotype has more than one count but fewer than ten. CDR3 in DNA: TGCGCCAGCAGCCAAGATCGGGAAACGGTATACTACGAGCAGTACTTC. Translated, it gives CASSQDRETVYYEQYF. This rearrangement joins TRBV4-1 to TRBJ2-7; the D gene is possibly TRBD2 (5 bases). The CDR3 has 16 residues. V dropped 0 bases and J dropped 3 bases, with 15 bases sitting between them. In germline, CDR1 is MGHRA, CDR2 YSYEKL.

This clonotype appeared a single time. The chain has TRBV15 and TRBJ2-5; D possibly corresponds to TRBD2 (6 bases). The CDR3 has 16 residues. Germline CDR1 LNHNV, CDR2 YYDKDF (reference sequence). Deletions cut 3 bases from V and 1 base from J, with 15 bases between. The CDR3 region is CATSSGDFPRQETQYF. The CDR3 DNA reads TGTGCCACCAGCAGCGGGGACTTCCCCCGCCAAGAGACCCAGTACTTC.

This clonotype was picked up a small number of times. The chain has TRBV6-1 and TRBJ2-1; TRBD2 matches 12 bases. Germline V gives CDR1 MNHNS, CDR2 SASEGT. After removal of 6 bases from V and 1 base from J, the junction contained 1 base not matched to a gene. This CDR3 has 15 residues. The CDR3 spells CASSGTSGSYNEQFF. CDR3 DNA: TGTGCCAGCAGCGGGACTAGCGGGTCCTACAATGAGCAGTTCTTC.

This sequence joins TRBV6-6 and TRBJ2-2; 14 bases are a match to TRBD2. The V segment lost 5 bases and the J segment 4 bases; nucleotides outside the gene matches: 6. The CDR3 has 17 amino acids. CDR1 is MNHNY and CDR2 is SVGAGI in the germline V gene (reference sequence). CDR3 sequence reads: CASSRPGLAGGTGELFF. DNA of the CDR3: TGTGCCAGCAGTCGCCCCGGACTAGCGGGGGGCACCGGGGAGCTGTTTTTT.

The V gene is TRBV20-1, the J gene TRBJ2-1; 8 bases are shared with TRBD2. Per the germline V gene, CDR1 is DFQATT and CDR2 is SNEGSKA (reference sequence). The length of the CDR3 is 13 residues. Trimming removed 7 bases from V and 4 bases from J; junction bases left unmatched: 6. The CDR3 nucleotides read TGCAGTGACCTTAGCGGGGTGTACAATGAGCAGTTCTTC. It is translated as CSDLSGVYNEQFF.

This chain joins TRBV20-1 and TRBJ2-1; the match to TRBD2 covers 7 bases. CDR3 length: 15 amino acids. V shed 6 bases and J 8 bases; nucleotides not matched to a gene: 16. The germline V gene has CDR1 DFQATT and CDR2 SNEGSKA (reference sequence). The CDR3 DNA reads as TGCAGTGCACCGGCAGCTAGCGGAGCCCCCCATGAGCAGTTCTTC. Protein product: CSAPAASGAPHEQFF.

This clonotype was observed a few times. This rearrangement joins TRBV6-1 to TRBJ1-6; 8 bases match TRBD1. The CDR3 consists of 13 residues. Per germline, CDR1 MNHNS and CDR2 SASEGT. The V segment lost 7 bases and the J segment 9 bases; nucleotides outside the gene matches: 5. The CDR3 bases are TGTGCCAGCATGGACAGGGACGGTTCACCCCTCCACTTT. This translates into CASMDRDGSPLHF.

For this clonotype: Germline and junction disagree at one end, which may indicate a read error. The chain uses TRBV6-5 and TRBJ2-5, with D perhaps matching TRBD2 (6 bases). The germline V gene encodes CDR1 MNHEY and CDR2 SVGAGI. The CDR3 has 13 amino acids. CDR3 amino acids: CASSFAGQGTQYF. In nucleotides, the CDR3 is TGTGCCAGCAGTTTCGCGGGGCAAGGGACCCAGTACTTC.

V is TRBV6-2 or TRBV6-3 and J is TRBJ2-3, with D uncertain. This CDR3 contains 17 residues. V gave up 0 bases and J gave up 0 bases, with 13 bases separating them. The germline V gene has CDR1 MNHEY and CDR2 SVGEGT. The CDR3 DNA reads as TGTGCCAGCAGTTACTCGAAGCTTGCTCTTAGCACAGATACGCAGTATTTT. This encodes CASSYSKLALSTDTQYF.

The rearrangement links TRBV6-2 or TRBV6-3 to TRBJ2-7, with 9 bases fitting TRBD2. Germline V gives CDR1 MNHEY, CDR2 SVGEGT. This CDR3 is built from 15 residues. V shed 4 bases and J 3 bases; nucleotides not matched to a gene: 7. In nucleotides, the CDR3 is TGTGCCAGCAGTTCGGATAGTAGCGGGGGCTACGAGCAGTACTTC. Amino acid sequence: CASSSDSSGGYEQYF.

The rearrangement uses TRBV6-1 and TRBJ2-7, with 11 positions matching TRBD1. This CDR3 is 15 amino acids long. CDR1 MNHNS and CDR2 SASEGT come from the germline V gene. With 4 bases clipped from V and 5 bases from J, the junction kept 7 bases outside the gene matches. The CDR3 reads CASSGGDRGRNEQYF. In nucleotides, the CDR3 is TGTGCCAGCAGTGGAGGGGACAGGGGGAGGAACGAGCAGTACTTC.

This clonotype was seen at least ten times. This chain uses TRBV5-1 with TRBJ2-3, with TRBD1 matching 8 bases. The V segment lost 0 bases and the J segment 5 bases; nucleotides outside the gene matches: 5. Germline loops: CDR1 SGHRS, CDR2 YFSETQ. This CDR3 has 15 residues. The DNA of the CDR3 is TGCGCCAGCAGCTTGGGACAGGGGAATGGAGATACGCAGTATTTT. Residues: CASSLGQGNGDTQYF. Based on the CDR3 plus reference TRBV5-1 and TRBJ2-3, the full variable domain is KAGVTQTPRYLIKTRGQQVTLSCSPISGHRSVSWYQQTPGQGLQFLFEYFSETQRNKGNFPGRFSGRQFSNSRSEMNVSTLELGDSALYLCASSLGQGNGDTQYFGPGTRLTVL.

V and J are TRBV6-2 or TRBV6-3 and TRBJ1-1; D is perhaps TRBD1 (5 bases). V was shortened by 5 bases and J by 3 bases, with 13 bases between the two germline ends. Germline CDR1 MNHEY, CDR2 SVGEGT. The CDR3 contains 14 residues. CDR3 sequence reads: CASSIDRVDTEAFF. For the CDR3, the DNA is TGTGCCAGCAGTATCGACAGAGTGGACACTGAAGCTTTCTTT.

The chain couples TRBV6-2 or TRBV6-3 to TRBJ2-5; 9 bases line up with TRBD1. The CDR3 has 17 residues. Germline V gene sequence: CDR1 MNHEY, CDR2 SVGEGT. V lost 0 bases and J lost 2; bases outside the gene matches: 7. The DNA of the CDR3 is TGTGCCAGCAGTTACTCCCAACGCGACAGGGGGCAAGAGACCCAGTACTTC. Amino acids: CASSYSQRDRGQETQYF.

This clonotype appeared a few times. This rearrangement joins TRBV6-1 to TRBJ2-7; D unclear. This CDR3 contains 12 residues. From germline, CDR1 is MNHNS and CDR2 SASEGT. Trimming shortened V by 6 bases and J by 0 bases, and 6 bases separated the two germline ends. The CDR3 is CASSYNSYEQYF. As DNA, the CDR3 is TGTGCCAGCAGCTACAACTCCTACGAGCAGTACTTC.

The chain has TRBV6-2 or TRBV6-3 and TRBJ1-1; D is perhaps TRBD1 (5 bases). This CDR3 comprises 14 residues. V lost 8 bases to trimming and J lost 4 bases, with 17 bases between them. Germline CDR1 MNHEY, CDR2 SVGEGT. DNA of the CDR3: TGTGCCAGCGGTTGGGGGGTAGGCCCCACTGAAGCTTTCTTT. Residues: CASGWGVGPTEAFF.

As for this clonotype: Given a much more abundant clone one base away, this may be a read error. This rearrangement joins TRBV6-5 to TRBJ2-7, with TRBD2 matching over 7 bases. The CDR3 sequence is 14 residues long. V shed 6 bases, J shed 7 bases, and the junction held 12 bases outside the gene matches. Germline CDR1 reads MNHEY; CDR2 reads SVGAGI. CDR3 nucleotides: TGTGCCAGCAGGTTGACTAGCCCTAGAGGGGAGCAGTACTTC. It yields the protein CASRLTSPRGEQYF.

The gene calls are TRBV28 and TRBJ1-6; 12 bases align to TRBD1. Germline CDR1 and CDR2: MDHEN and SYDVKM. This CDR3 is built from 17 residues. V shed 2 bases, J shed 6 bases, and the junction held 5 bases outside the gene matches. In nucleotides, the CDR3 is TGTGCCAGCAGTTTAGTGGGGGACAGGGGGCGTAATTCACCCCTCCACTTT. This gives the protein CASSLVGDRGRNSPLHF.

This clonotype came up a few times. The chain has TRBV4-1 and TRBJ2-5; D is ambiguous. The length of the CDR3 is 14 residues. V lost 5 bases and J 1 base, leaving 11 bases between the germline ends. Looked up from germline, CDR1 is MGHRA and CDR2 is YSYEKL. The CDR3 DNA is TGCGCCAGCAGCATAAGACATCTCCAAGAGACCCAGTACTTC. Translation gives CASSIRHLQETQYF.

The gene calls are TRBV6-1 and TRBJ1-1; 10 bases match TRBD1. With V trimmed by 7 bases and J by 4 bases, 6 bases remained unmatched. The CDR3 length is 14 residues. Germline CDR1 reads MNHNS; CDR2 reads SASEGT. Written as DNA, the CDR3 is TGTGCCAGCAAGACAGGGGGCGCGGGCACTGAAGCTTTCTTT. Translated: CASKTGGAGTEAFF.

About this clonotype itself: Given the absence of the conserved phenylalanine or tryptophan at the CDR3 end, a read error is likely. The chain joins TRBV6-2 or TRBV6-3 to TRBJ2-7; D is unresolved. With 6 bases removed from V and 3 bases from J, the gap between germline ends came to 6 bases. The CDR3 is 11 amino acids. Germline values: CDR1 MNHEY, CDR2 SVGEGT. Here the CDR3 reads CASRGSYEQYL. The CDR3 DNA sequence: TGTGCCAGCAGGGGAAGCTACGAGCAGTACCTC.

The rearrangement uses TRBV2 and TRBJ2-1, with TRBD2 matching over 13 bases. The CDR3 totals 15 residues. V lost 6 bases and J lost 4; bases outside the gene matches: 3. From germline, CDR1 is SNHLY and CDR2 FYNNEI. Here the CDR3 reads CASSWTSGSYNEQFF. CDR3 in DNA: TGTGCCAGCAGCTGGACTAGCGGGAGTTACAATGAGCAGTTCTTC.

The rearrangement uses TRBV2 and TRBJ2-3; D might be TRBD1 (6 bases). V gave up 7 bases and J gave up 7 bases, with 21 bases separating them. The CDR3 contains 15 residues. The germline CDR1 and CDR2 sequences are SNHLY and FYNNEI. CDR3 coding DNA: TGTGCCAGCACCCCTAGGGGGTCGGGCTTGTATACGCAGTATTTT. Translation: CASTPRGSGLYTQYF.

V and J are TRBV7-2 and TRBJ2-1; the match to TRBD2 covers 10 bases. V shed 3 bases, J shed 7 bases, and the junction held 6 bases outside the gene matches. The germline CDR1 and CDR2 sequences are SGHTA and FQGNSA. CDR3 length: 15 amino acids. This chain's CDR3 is CASSLSGGGYNEQFF. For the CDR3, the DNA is TGTGCCAGCAGCTTGAGCGGGGGGGGGTATAATGAGCAGTTCTTC.